This T cell receptor beta chain originates from a study of blood T cells in healthy people across ages. The CDR3 extends over 13 amino acids. CDR1 ENHRY and CDR2 SYGVKD come from the germline V gene. V lost 4 bases and J 3 bases, leaving 10 bases between the germline ends. Using a J-beta primer mix together with a sample-barcoded 5' primer, a second PCR was run for roughly 7 to 11 cycles. Every cDNA molecule carried a tag from a template-switch adaptor bearing 12 random nucleotides. One entry per CDR3 protein results from TCRdb running MiXCR on the 5' RACE reads. The sample includes roughly 1.5 million distinct CDR3 sequences, 42% seen only once; the top ten take less than 5%.

The chain has TRBV10-3 and TRBJ2-7; D is ambiguous. Sequencing input: blood. The receptor's source is a woman between 18 and 29 years old in good health. CDR3 sequence reads: CAISVDQRYEQYF. CDR3 DNA: TGTGCCATCAGTGTCGACCAACGCTACGAGCAGTACTTC.